This TCR beta chain was recovered during a study of PD-L1 blockade in urothelial cancer. Turning to the study itself: Every 3 weeks, patients received intravenous atezolizumab 1,200 mg, beginning 2014. Blood was analyzed 3 weeks (second dose) and 6 weeks after treatment start.

Sequenced by immunoSEQ multiplex PCR; TCRdb stores in-frame clones only, minus some. In the table there are tens of thousands of clones, approximately 88% of which are singletons. Germline CDR1 and CDR2: MNHEY and SVGAGI. Deletions cut 2 bases from V and 0 bases from J, with 13 bases between. There are 16 residues in the CDR3. Time point given: pretreatment peripheral blood. Urothelial carcinoma in patients was locally advanced or metastatic. The chain has TRBV6-5 and TRBJ1-1; D is unresolved. This sample comprised PBMCs, obtained around atezolizumab (anti-PD-L1) treatment. The receptor comes from a woman aged 55-75 years with urothelial cancer. The CDR3 protein is CASSYEAPYLNTEAFF. The CDR3 coding sequence is TGTGCCAGCAGTTACGAGGCCCCTTACTTGAACACTGAAGCTTTCTTT.